Only a few counts were recorded for the clone carrying this TCR beta chain. The junction had 0 bases not matched to a gene; V was cut back by 2 bases and J by 4 bases. The CDR3 totals 14 residues. Germline V CDR1 and CDR2: MRHNA, SNTAGT. The sample comes from a study of T cells after somatic rescue of genetic block. Sequenced by immunoSEQ multiplex PCR; TCRdb stores in-frame clones only, minus some. The data show 95,000 to 120,000 clones, about nine tenths seen once. This receptor was obtained from a woman between 18 and 29 years old. The specimen sequenced was peripheral blood mononuclear cells (PBMCs). The chain couples TRBV6-4 to TRBJ1-2; 11 positions match TRBD1. The CDR3 loop is CASSDGTGGYGYTF. DNA for the CDR3: TGTGCCAGCAGTGACGGGACAGGGGGCTATGGCTACACCTTC.